Below, 19 T cell receptor beta chains from the same sample are listed, as sequenced in a study of T cells in Graves' hyperthyroidism and ophthalmopathy. Amplified TCR beta CDR3 regions came from RNA transcripts. The HTBI set primed first-round TCR CDR3 RT-PCR. One entry per CDR3 protein, called by TCRdb with MiXCR from the multiplex PCR reads. The table lists around 600,000 distinct CDR3 sequences, approximately 15% of them singletons. The sequenced sample was blood. The source is a woman younger than 35 with Graves' ophthalmopathy.

This clonotype was observed a few times. The chain employs TRBV7-3 and TRBJ2-2, with D unclear. The germline V gene has CDR1 SGHTA and CDR2 FQGTGA. This CDR3 region has 16 residues. V lost 1 base and J 6 bases, leaving 15 bases between the germline ends. CDR3 DNA: TGTGCCAGCAGCTTAAAGGCCGCAGGATTCCCCGGGGAGCTGTTTTTT. Translation: CASSLKAAGFPGELFF.

To note about this clonotype: At one of its ends the junction is not consistent with the germline gene, which may arise from a read error. The rearrangement joins TRBV6-2 or TRBV6-3 to TRBJ2-7; 9 bases fit TRBD2. This CDR3 spans 18 amino acids. Germline V gene lookup returns CDR1 MNHEY and CDR2 SVGEGT. The CDR3 coding sequence is TGTGTCAGCAGTTACTCGTTTGCCCTAGCGGGAAGTTTAGGCGAGCAGTACTTC. Its protein product is CVSSYSFALAGSLGEQYF.

Worth noting for this clonotype: A much larger clone differs from this one at a single base, so this may be a read error. J is TRBJ2-7 and V is TRBV28; D gene uncertain. Trimming cost V 7 bases and J 4 bases, with 8 bases left between them. The CDR3 runs to 11 residues. Germline CDR1 MDHEN, CDR2 SYDVKM. The CDR3: CASTTRYEQYF. CDR3 sequence (DNA): TGTGCCAGCACCACGAGATACGAGCAGTACTTC.

The J gene is TRBJ1-4, the V gene TRBV5-1; tentatively, D is TRBD1 (5 bases). The germline gives CDR1 SGHRS, CDR2 YFSETQ. Trimming pared 0 bases from V and 0 bases from J, leaving 12 bases between. This CDR3 region has 17 residues. In nucleotides, the CDR3 is TGCGCCAGCAGCTTGGCGGGGGGACCCGCAACTAATGAAAAACTGTTTTTT. Its translation: CASSLAGGPATNEKLFF.

The rearrangement links TRBV27 to TRBJ2-7; TRBD2 might be the D (6 bases). Germline CDR1 is MNHEY and CDR2 is SMNVEV (reference sequence). This CDR3 comprises 15 residues. V dropped 6 bases and J dropped 5 bases, with 20 bases sitting between them. The CDR3 region is CASSLSPLASHEQYF. The CDR3 nucleotides read TGTGCCAGCAGCTTGAGTCCACTAGCTAGTCACGAGCAGTACTTC.

This clonotype was recorded a few times. The V call is TRBV6-1, the J call TRBJ2-3; TRBD2 is a possible D gene (5 bases). Germline lookup yields CDR1 MNHNS and CDR2 SASEGT. CDR3 length: 12 amino acids. Trimming shortened V by 6 bases and J by 5 bases, and 9 bases separated the two germline ends. The CDR3 is CASSMAGDTQYF. The DNA of the CDR3 is TGTGCCAGCAGCATGGCGGGAGATACGCAGTATTTT.

This sequence joins TRBV19 and TRBJ2-7; 10 nucleotides agree with TRBD2. This CDR3 has 14 residues. Trimming removed 5 bases from V and 6 bases from J; junction bases left unmatched: 7. Looked up from germline, CDR1 is LNHDA and CDR2 is SQIVND (reference sequence). CDR3 DNA sequence: TGTGCCAGTAGTCCAGCGGGAGGGGGGTTCGAGCAGTACTTC. It codes for CASSPAGGGFEQYF.

This clonotype was counted many times. The genes are TRBV3-1 and TRBJ2-7; D not resolved. The CDR3 has 14 residues. Trimming stripped 4 bases from V and 2 bases from J, with 12 bases between. CDR1 is LGHDT, CDR2 YNNKEL, per germline (reference sequence). The CDR3 coding sequence is TGTGCCAGCAGCCCCGTGAGAGGTACCTACGAGCAGTACTTC. Its translation is CASSPVRGTYEQYF.

This clonotype was seen ten or more times. The V call is TRBV20-1, the J call TRBJ2-3, with TRBD2 identical over 10 bases. The CDR3 spans 16 residues. From germline, CDR1 is DFQATT and CDR2 SNEGSKA (reference sequence). The trim removed 2 bases at V and 2 bases at J, leaving 7 bases unmatched. The CDR3, as DNA: TGCAGTGCTAGAAAGCGGGGGGGCCGAGTCACAGATACGCAGTATTTT. It translates to CSARKRGGRVTDTQYF.

This clonotype was seen a few times. The chain links TRBV6-5 to TRBJ2-3; 7 nucleotides line up with TRBD2. The V segment lost 2 bases and the J segment 0 bases; nucleotides outside the gene matches: 5. The CDR3 is 16 residues long. CDR1 and CDR2 (germline): MNHEY, SVGAGI. The CDR3 is CASSYGGGRSTDTQYF. CDR3 in DNA: TGTGCCAGCAGTTACGGCGGCGGGAGAAGCACAGATACGCAGTATTTT.

The genes are TRBV19 and TRBJ2-1; D not certain. V was pared by 3 bases and J by 8 bases, with 8 bases between. Germline V gene sequence: CDR1 LNHDA, CDR2 SQIVND (reference sequence). The CDR3 consists of 12 residues. CDR3 amino acids: CASSILADEQFF. The CDR3 DNA sequence: TGTGCCAGTAGTATTCTGGCGGATGAGCAGTTCTTC.

This clonotype was seen at least ten times. The V and J genes are TRBV6-1 and TRBJ1-2, with TRBD1 matching 9 bases. The ends lost 8 bases at V and 2 bases at J; junction bases unmatched: 12. CDR1 is MNHNS and CDR2 is SASEGT in the germline V gene. This CDR3 is 16 amino acids long. The CDR3 sequence: CASWGQGGTQNYGYTF. CDR3 DNA sequence: TGTGCCAGCTGGGGACAGGGAGGAACCCAAAACTATGGCTACACCTTC.

The rearrangement uses TRBV6-2 or TRBV6-3 and TRBJ1-5; D not certain. Germline loops: CDR1 MNHEY, CDR2 SVGEGT. Trimming left V 5 bases short and J 1 base short, with 9 bases between. This CDR3 comprises 14 residues. The CDR3 nucleotides are TGTGCCAGCAGTGTGGAGTCAAGCAATCAGCCCCAGCATTTT. This translates into CASSVESSNQPQHF.

This chain links TRBV25-1 with TRBJ2-1, with no clear D. V was clipped by 4 bases and J by 7 bases, with 8 bases between them. This CDR3 spans 12 amino acids. Germline V gives CDR1 MGHDK, CDR2 SYGVNS. This CDR3 reads CASSAPRNEQFF. The CDR3 DNA reads as TGTGCCAGCAGTGCCCCTCGGAATGAGCAGTTCTTC. Together with reference TRBV25-1 and TRBJ2-1, the CDR3 gives the full variable domain: EADIYQTPRYLVIGTGKKITLECSQTMGHDKMYWYQQDPGMELHLIHYSYGVNSTEKGDLSSESTVSRIRTEHFPLTLESARPSHTSQYLCASSAPRNEQFFGPGTRLTVL.

This clonotype was recorded a few times. This clone may be a read error of a much larger clone one base away. The chain has TRBV19 and TRBJ2-7, with 7 bases fitting TRBD1. CDR1 is LNHDA and CDR2 is SQIVND in the germline V gene (reference sequence). The CDR3 spans 15 residues. V lost 1 base, J lost 0 bases, and 3 bases stayed unmatched. Here the CDR3 reads CASSIGQGPSYEQYF. CDR3 DNA sequence: TGTGCCAGTAGTATAGGACAGGGCCCCTCCTACGAGCAGTACTTC.

This chain connects TRBV24-1 to TRBJ2-3, with a tentative D call TRBD2 (6 bases). This CDR3 contains 15 residues. V lost 4 bases to trimming and J lost 1 base, with 11 bases between them. The germline CDR1 and CDR2 sequences are KGHDR and SFDVKD. The CDR3 nucleotides are TGTGCCACCAGTGACCCAGCGGGCCGCACAGATACGCAGTATTTT. Its translation is CATSDPAGRTDTQYF.

On this clonotype: This may arise from a read error, as a much more abundant clone is one base away. The chain carries TRBV11-2 and TRBJ1-4; D is unresolved. The CDR3 has 13 residues. CDR1 is SGHAT, CDR2 FQNNGV, per germline. The ends were cut back, 1 base at V and 6 bases at J, with 6 bases in the middle. This chain's CDR3 is CASSLVQDEKLFF. The CDR3 bases are TGTGCCAGCAGCTTAGTTCAGGATGAAAAACTGTTTTTT.

The chain uses TRBV19 and TRBJ2-7; 12 positions agree with TRBD2. V was clipped by 2 bases and J by 3 bases; unmatched bases: 5. Germline V CDR1 and CDR2: LNHDA, SQIVND (reference sequence). The CDR3 covers 16 residues. CDR3 in amino acids: CASSISLAGGDYEQYF. The DNA for the CDR3 is TGTGCCAGTAGTATAAGCCTAGCGGGGGGGGACTACGAGCAGTACTTC.

The rearrangement joins TRBV7-2 to TRBJ2-3; D tentatively fits TRBD1 or TRBD2 (7 bases each). The CDR3 spans 15 residues. Germline values: CDR1 SGHTA, CDR2 FQGNSA. V lost 4 bases, J lost 1 base, and 12 bases lay in between. DNA of the CDR3: TGTGCCAGCAGCTCAGGGGGGGGGGGCACAGATACGCAGTATTTT. Its translation is CASSSGGGGTDTQYF.